This passage covers 8 T cell receptor beta chains from one sample sequenced in a study of PD-1 blockade in classical Hodgkin lymphoma. TCRdb keeps only in-frame clones here, not all; method: immunoSEQ multiplex PCR. The repertoire consists of roughly 25,000 clones, with approximately 67% occurring once and the leading ten covering about 10%. No patient escaped relapse after autologous stem cell transplantation, and brentuximab vedotin exposure varied. The material was peripheral blood mononuclear cells (PBMCs), obtained before the second cycle of nivolumab. These receptors were obtained from a human donor with classical Hodgkin lymphoma.

The chain employs TRBV5-6 and TRBJ1-5; D might be TRBD1 (6 bases). The CDR3 runs 14 residues. Germline loops: CDR1 SGHDT, CDR2 YYEEEE. Trimming took 4 bases from V and 0 from J, leaving 8 bases between them. In DNA form, the CDR3 reads TGTGCCAGCAGCGGACAGAATAGCAATCAGCCCCAGCATTTT. As protein: CASSGQNSNQPQHF.

V usage is TRBV6-5 and J usage is TRBJ2-1, with D uncertain. This CDR3 contains 14 residues. CDR1 MNHEY and CDR2 SVGAGI come from the germline V gene. The V end was cut by 4 bases, the J end by 0 bases, with 7 bases between. The CDR3 here is CASSFDSSYNEQFF. DNA for the CDR3: TGTGCCAGCAGTTTCGATAGCTCCTACAATGAGCAGTTCTTC.

In this sample, this clone turned up a few times. The chain carries TRBV29-1 and TRBJ1-2; no definite D call. Deletions cut 0 bases from V and 2 bases from J, with 7 bases between. The CDR3 has 13 amino acids. Germline values: CDR1 SQVTM, CDR2 ANQGSEA. CDR3 in DNA: TGCAGCGTTGAAGATGGAGGGAACTATGGCTACACCTTC. Translation gives CSVEDGGNYGYTF.

V usage is TRBV28 and J usage is TRBJ2-1; D tentatively reads TRBD1 or TRBD2 (7 bases each). Germline CDR1 MDHEN, CDR2 SYDVKM. Trimming took 5 bases from V and 9 from J, leaving 20 bases between them. The CDR3 contains 15 residues. The CDR3 DNA sequence: TGTGCCAGCAGTCAGGGGGGGGAAGAGGAGGGTGAGCAGTTCTTC. It translates to CASSQGGEEEGEQFF.

This clone was seen a single time. The chain is built from TRBV9 and TRBJ2-1; 7 nucleotides align to TRBD2. V shed 3 bases and J 4 bases; nucleotides not matched to a gene: 1. This CDR3 region has 13 residues. Per the germline V gene, CDR1 is SGDLS and CDR2 is YYNGEE. CDR3 sequence: CASSAGGYNEQFF. CDR3 DNA: TGTGCCAGCAGCGCCGGGGGGTACAATGAGCAGTTCTTC.

The chain carries TRBV7-3 and TRBJ2-3; D unclear. CDR3 size: 11 residues. V was clipped by 4 bases and J by 6 bases, with 5 bases between them. Germline V lookup: CDR1 SGHTA, CDR2 FQGTGA. The CDR3 DNA sequence: TGTGCCAGCAGCTATGGGGATACGCAGTATTTT. Translating gives CASSYGDTQYF.

This chain connects TRBV10-3 to TRBJ2-5, with D unclear. Germline V lookup: CDR1 ENHRY, CDR2 SYGVKD. With 6 bases removed from V and 5 bases from J, the gap between germline ends came to 10 bases. The length of the CDR3 is 12 residues. In DNA, the CDR3 is TGTGCCATCAGCTCCGGGCGGGAGACCCAGTACTTC. Its protein product is CAISSGRETQYF.

The chain carries TRBV19 and TRBJ2-7; TRBD1 matches at 9 bases. The CDR3 contains 15 residues. V lost 4 bases, J lost 2 bases, and 6 bases stayed unmatched. Germline CDR1 LNHDA, CDR2 SQIVND (reference sequence). CDR3 in amino acids: CASSTPTGGPYEQYF. The CDR3 coding sequence is TGTGCCAGTAGTACCCCCACAGGGGGCCCCTACGAGCAGTACTTC.